A selection of T cell receptor beta chains follows, all from one sample in a study of cytomegalovirus exposure and HLA in healthy donors. Generated by immunoSEQ multiplex PCR, the TCRdb table keeps only in-frame clones and is missing some. This table has about 120,000 clones, roughly 60% appearing once. Sequenced material: PBMCs. These receptors all stem from a man aged 40-50 years in good health and CMV-seropositive. Both conserved end residues are part of each CDR3. Each record gives: CDR3 protein, V gene, J gene.

CDR3: CASSQEPRQGIEAF
V: TRBV4-1
J: TRBJ1-2

CDR3: CASSNGGSSYEQYF
V: TRBV19
J: TRBJ2-7

CDR3: CASSVSGLGEKLFF
V: TRBV9
J: TRBJ1-4

CDR3: CASSISLRQGRYTF
V: TRBV19
J: TRBJ1-2

CDR3: CASSQGPTGSGYEQYF
V: TRBV14
J: TRBJ2-7

CDR3: CASSSSGSSYEQYF
V: TRBV7-6
J: TRBJ2-7

CDR3: CASSEGPIGTVNTEAFF
V: TRBV9
J: TRBJ1-1

CDR3: CASSDRQGDEKLFF
V: TRBV2
J: TRBJ1-4

CDR3: CASSPIAGASSYNEQFF
V: TRBV19
J: TRBJ2-1

CDR3: CASSPSTGFNQPQHF
V: TRBV9
J: TRBJ1-5

CDR3: CASSLIGGAEASNQPQHF
V: TRBV7-8
J: TRBJ1-5

CDR3: CASSEPGQAPGEQYF
V: TRBV6-1
J: TRBJ2-7

CDR3: CASSPDRGSPPEQYF
V: TRBV5-1
J: TRBJ2-7

CDR3: CASCPGLAGGPRTGELFF
V: TRBV27
J: TRBJ2-2

CDR3: CASSSRVIHYEQYF
V: TRBV21-1
J: TRBJ2-7

CDR3: CASSSVAGNYEQYF
V: TRBV7-2
J: TRBJ2-7

CDR3: CASSPGQGLPPYF
V: TRBV11-2
J: TRBJ2-7

CDR3: CASSLTSIATSTDTQYF
V: TRBV7-3
J: TRBJ2-3

CDR3: CASSTGTGGPQPQHF
V: TRBV11-2
J: TRBJ1-5

CDR3: CASSVDPGTNTGELFF
V: TRBV9
J: TRBJ2-2

CDR3: CASSLGQIQYEQYF
V: TRBV11-2
J: TRBJ2-7

CDR3: CASSWEDRQNSPLHF
V: TRBV6-6
J: TRBJ1-6

CDR3: CASSFWAESATEAFF
V: TRBV28
J: TRBJ1-1

CDR3: CSVNGRGYGYTF
V: TRBV29-1
J: TRBJ1-2

CDR3: CASSKARVDDTEAFF
V: TRBV21-1
J: TRBJ1-1

CDR3: CASSQPLGGASREKLFF
V: TRBV4-2
J: TRBJ1-4